These T cell receptor beta chains were read from a single sample in a study of T cell changes during pregnancy in multiple sclerosis. The protocol was immunoSEQ multiplex PCR, while the TCRdb copy is restricted to in-frame clones and leaves out a portion. The data contain tens of thousands of clones, 85% to 95% of them singletons. The input for sequencing was CD4+ T cells from peripheral blood mononuclear cells, taken in the second trimester of pregnancy. The receptors come from a female donor with multiple sclerosis, enrolled in a pregnancy study. The CDR3 runs from the conserved cysteine through the conserved F or W. D genes are given only for firm matches.

D: TRBD2; V: TRBV18; J: TRBJ2-7; CDR3: CASSRTSGRGPEQYF; DNA: TGTGCCAGCTCACGGACTAGCGGGAGGGGTCCCGAGCAGTACTTC
D: TRBD1; V: TRBV5-1; J: TRBJ1-4; CDR3: CASSFQGVSGNEKLFF; DNA: TGCGCCAGCAGCTTCCAGGGGGTCAGTGGTAATGAAAAACTGTTTTTT
D: TRBD2; V: TRBV6-1; J: TRBJ2-6; CDR3: CASSARESGANVLTF; DNA: TGTGCCAGCAGCGCGCGGGAGTCTGGGGCCAACGTCCTGACTTTC
D: -; V: TRBV19; J: TRBJ2-2; CDR3: CASSIGQDAHRELFF; DNA: TGTGCCAGTAGTATCGGCCAGGATGCGCACCGGGAGCTGTTTTTT
D: TRBD1; V: TRBV14; J: TRBJ2-6; CDR3: CASSLQTGLNSGANVLTF; DNA: TGTGCCAGCAGCCTCCAGACAGGGTTAAACTCTGGGGCCAACGTCCTGACTTTC
D: TRBD1; V: TRBV30; J: TRBJ2-4; CDR3: CAWSVRQGVKNIQYF; DNA: TGTGCCTGGAGTGTTCGCCAGGGGGTCAAAAACATTCAGTACTTC
D: -; V: TRBV9; J: TRBJ1-1; CDR3: CASSVDPGRNTEAFF; DNA: TGTGCCAGCAGCGTCGATCCGGGTCGCAACACTGAAGCTTTCTTT
D: -; V: TRBV5-5; J: TRBJ2-5; CDR3: CASSLGIAPTQYF; DNA: TGTGCCAGCAGCTTGGGAATTGCGCCGACCCAGTACTTC
D: TRBD1; V: TRBV7-2; J: TRBJ2-7; CDR3: CASSSYRGYEQYF; DNA: TGTGCCAGCAGCTCCTACAGGGGCTACGAGCAGTACTTC
D: TRBD2; V: TRBV9; J: TRBJ2-1; CDR3: CASSVAPPSLAGGPGNEQFF; DNA: TGTGCCAGCAGCGTAGCCCCCCCTTCACTAGCGGGAGGGCCGGGAAATGAGCAGTTCTTC
D: -; V: TRBV29-1; J: TRBJ2-7; CDR3: CSVEDRAKTYEQYF; DNA: TGCAGCGTTGAAGATCGAGCCAAAACCTACGAGCAGTACTTC
D: -; V: TRBV11-2; J: TRBJ1-3; CDR3: CASSLDTGSPRTIYF; DNA: TGTGCCAGCAGCTTAGATACGGGATCCCCGAGGACCATATATTTT
D: -; V: TRBV7-9; J: TRBJ2-7; CDR3: CASSSPGFEQYF; DNA: TGTGCCAGCAGCTCCCCAGGGTTCGAGCAGTACTTC
D: TRBD1; V: TRBV7-8; J: TRBJ1-1; CDR3: CASSRGGLSGGTEAFF; DNA: TGTGCCAGCAGCCGTGGCGGTTTATCAGGGGGGACTGAAGCTTTCTTT
D: -; V: TRBV28; J: TRBJ1-1; CDR3: CASTPGGSVDTEAFF; DNA: TGTGCCAGCACCCCGGGAGGGTCGGTTGACACTGAAGCTTTCTTT
D: TRBD2; V: TRBV29-1; J: TRBJ2-5; CDR3: CSAGLAGLGTQYF; DNA: TGCAGCGCCGGACTAGCGGGTCTCGGGACCCAGTACTTC